This T cell receptor (beta chain) comes out of a study of CD8 T cells in Susac syndrome. Study as a whole: At the time their blood was drawn, patients with Susac syndrome were either therapy-naive, on corticosteroids (with some of them also receiving intravenous immunoglobulin), or on intravenous immunoglobulin alone.

V lost 8 bases and J lost 3, with 21 bases in between. The CDR3 contains 16 residues. When the RNA was reverse transcribed, random hexamers were used with an input of 0.5 to 1 ug. TCRdb ran MiXCR on the immunoSEQ multiplex PCR reads and lists one entry per CDR3 protein. The sample includes roughly 180,000 distinct CDR3 sequences, just under 95% of them seen just once. This receptor was taken from a human donor with Susac syndrome. Sequenced: CD4+ T cells from PBMCs. The chain carries TRBV23-1 and TRBJ2-3; D is perhaps TRBD1 (5 bases). TRBV23-1 is an ORF for which the function is uncertain. The CDR3 loop is CASVGAPPEFTDTQYF. As DNA, the CDR3 is TGCGCCAGCGTTGGGGCTCCTCCTGAGTTTACAGATACGCAGTATTTT.